This paragraph reports one T cell receptor beta chain. Unique molecular identifiers tagged every individual TCR cDNA molecule. TCRdb re-analysed the 5' RACE reads in MiXCR, keeping a single row per CDR3 protein. Seen here are some 110,000 distinct CDR3 sequences, 12% observed once, and the top ten hold around 16%. The record originates from a study of spatial heterogeneity in lung cancer. As for the study in general: Alpha-chain sequences were consistently detected in smaller numbers than beta-chain sequences.

The CDR3 contains 13 residues. Trimming took 3 bases from V and 7 from J, leaving 12 bases between them. Germline V gene lookup returns CDR1 LNHDA and CDR2 SQIVND (reference sequence). Indicated time point: blood at routine non-recurrence follow-up after resection. Unsorted samples of tumor, nontumor lung or frozen PBMC had their whole RNA sequenced. The chain links TRBV19 to TRBJ1-2; no clear D. The specimen was PBMCs, collected at follow-up. The sequence came from a male donor with early-stage non-small cell lung cancer. This chain's CDR3 is CASSMAVSVGYTF. CDR3 DNA: TGTGCCAGTAGTATGGCAGTCTCCGTTGGCTACACCTTC.